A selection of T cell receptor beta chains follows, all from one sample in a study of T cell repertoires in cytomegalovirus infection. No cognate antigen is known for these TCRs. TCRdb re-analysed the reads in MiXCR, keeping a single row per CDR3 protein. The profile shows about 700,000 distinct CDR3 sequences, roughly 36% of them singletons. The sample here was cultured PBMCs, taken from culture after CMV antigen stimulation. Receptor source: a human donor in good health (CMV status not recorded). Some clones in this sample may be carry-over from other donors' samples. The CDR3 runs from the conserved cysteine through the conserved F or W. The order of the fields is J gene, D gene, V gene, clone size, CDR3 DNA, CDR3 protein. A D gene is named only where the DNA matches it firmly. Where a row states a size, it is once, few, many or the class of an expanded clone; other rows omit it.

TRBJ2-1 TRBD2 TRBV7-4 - TGTGCCAGCAGCGCACTAGCGGGAATGTTTAGGGGTGAGCAGTTCTTC CASSALAGMFRGEQFF
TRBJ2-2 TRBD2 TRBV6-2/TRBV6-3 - TGTGCCACCCGGCGGGGGAGCACCGGGGAGCTGTTTTTT CATRRGSTGELFF
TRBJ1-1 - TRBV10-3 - TGTGCCATCAGTGAGTCGGCCGGAGGTGAAGCTTTCTTT CAISESAGGEAFF
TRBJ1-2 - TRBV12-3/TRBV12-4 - TGTGCCATCGCCCCCGGGGGGAACTATGGCTACACCTTC CAIAPGGNYGYTF
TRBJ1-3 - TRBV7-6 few TGTGCCAGCAGCACCACCCAGGGGAGCTCTGGAAACACCATATATTTT CASSTTQGSSGNTIYF
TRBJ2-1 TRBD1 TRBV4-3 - TGCGCCAGCAGCCTTCTCTACCAGGGGGTTACAAATGAGCAGTTCTTC CASSLLYQGVTNEQFF
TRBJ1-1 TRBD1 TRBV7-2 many TGTGCCAGCAGCTTAAGTATTGACAGGGTAGGGACTGAAGCTTTCTTT CASSLSIDRVGTEAFF
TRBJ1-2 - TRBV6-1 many TGTGCCAGCAGTCGGACATCAGGGCGTGGCTACACCTTC CASSRTSGRGYTF
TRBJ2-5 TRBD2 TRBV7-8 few TGTGCCAGCAGCTTAGCCCTCGTGGCGGGAGTGGAGACCCAGTACTTC CASSLALVAGVETQYF
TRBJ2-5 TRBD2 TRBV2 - TGTGCCAGCAGTGATGGCCGGGAGGGGACCCAGTACTTC CASSDGREGTQYF
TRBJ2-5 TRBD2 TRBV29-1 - TGCAGCGTTGACGGGGGGGAGTTGGGTGAGGAGACCCAGTACTTC CSVDGGELGEETQYF
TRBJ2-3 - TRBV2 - TGTGCCAGCGGTACTACCGGGGCAGATACGCAGTATTTT CASGTTGADTQYF
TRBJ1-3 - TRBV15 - TGTGCCACCAGCAGAGATCCCCGGTCGGGAAACACCATATATTTT CATSRDPRSGNTIYF
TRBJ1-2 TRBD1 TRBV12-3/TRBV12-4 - TGTGCCAGCAGCCCGACGGACAGGATTTATGGCTACACCTTC CASSPTDRIYGYTF
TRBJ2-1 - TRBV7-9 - TGTGCCAGCAGCCAGAGGGGCTTTAGCTCCTACAATGAGCAGTTCTTC CASSQRGFSSYNEQFF
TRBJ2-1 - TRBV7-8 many TGTGCCAGCAGCCAGGACAGATCCAATGAGCAGTTCTTC CASSQDRSNEQFF
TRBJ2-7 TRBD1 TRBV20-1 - TGCAGTGCTAGGACCGGGACAGGGAGGTCCTACGAGCAGTACTTC CSARTGTGRSYEQYF
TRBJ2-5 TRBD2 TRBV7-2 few TGTGCCAGCAGCTTAGTTGGGACTAGCGCCCAAGAGACCCAGTACTTC CASSLVGTSAQETQYF
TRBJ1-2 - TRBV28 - TGTGCCAGCAGTTTACGGCCATACATAGATGGCTACACCTTC CASSLRPYIDGYTF
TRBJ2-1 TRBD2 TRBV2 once TGTGCCAGCAACGGACTAGAGGACCTCAATGAGCAGTTCTTC CASNGLEDLNEQFF
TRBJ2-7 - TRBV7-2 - TGTGCCAGCAGCCGAGCTTTAATCGACCCCGGTAGTGGGCAGTACTTC CASSRALIDPGSGQYF
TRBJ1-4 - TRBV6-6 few TGTGCCAGCAAGCAGATAGCGGGTAACGGTGAAAAACTGTTTTTT CASKQIAGNGEKLFF
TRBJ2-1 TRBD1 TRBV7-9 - TGTGCCAGCAGCCACCGGGACAGGGGAAGGAGTGAGCAGTTCTTC CASSHRDRGRSEQFF
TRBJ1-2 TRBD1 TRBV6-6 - TGTGCCAGCGCGAGGGACAGCCTCTATGGCTACACCTTC CASARDSLYGYTF
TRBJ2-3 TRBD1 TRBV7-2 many TGTGCCAGCAGCCAGACAGGGGGCGAAGATACGCAGTATTTT CASSQTGGEDTQYF
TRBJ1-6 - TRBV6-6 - TGTGCCAGCAGTGCCGGGGAGACCACCTTCCCTGGGTATAATTCACCCCTCCACTTT CASSAGETTFPGYNSPLHF
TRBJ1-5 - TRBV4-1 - TGCGCCAGCAGCCGGGTTCTTGATCAGCCCCAGCATTTT CASSRVLDQPQHF
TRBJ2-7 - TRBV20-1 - TGCAGTGCTAGAGATGTGAAGACAGGCTACGAGCAGTACTTC CSARDVKTGYEQYF
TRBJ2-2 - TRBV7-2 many TGTGCCAGCAGCTTCGGATGGGGATCAGGGGAGCTGTTTTTT CASSFGWGSGELFF
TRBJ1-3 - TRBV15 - TGTGCCACCAGCAGAGAAGCTGGAAACACCATATATTTT CATSREAGNTIYF
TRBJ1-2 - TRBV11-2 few TGTGCCAGCAGCCCAGGCGGGGGTGGTCGGCGCTACACCTTC CASSPGGGGRRYTF
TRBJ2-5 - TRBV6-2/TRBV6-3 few TGTGCCAGCACCCTGAGGACAGCCATCCAAGAGACCCAGTACTTC CASTLRTAIQETQYF
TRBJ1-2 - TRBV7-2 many TGTGCCAGCGCCCTGACTAGGGGTAACTATGGCTACACCTTC CASALTRGNYGYTF
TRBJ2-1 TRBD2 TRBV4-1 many TGCGCCAGCAGCCCAAGCGACCCTAGCGGGGGGGTAGAGCAGTTCTTC CASSPSDPSGGVEQFF
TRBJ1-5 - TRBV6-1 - TGTGCCAGCAGTGAATCAAGGGGAAATCAGCCCCAGCATTTT CASSESRGNQPQHF
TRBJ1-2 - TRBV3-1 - TGTGCCAGCAGGGACCCAGGGTATGGCTACACCTTC CASRDPGYGYTF
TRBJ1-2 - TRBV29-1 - TGCAGCGTTGAGACGGACAACTATGGCTACACCTTC CSVETDNYGYTF
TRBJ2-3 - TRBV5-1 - TGCGCCAGCAGCGCAGGGGGGCACATAGATACGCAGTATTTT CASSAGGHIDTQYF
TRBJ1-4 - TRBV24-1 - TGTGCCACCAGCGACTCAACCGATGCTGCCGGAAAACTGTTTTTT CATSDSTDAAGKLFF
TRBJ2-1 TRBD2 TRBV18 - TGTGCCAGCTCTATTAGCGGGGGGTACGATGAGCAGTTCTTC CASSISGGYDEQFF
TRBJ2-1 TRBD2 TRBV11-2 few TGTGCCAGCAGCGGTCGGACTAGCGGGAGTGGGGGTGAGCAGTTCTTC CASSGRTSGSGGEQFF
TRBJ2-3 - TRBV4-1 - TGCGCCAGCAGCCAAGATCCCCGGGGAAGCACAGATACGCAGTATTTT CASSQDPRGSTDTQYF
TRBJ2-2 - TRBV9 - TGTGCCAGCAGCGTAAACCTTCCTAACGGGGAGCTGTTTTTT CASSVNLPNGELFF
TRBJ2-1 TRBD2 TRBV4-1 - TGCGCCAGCAGCCAACCACTAGCGGGAGGTGAGCAGTTCTTC CASSQPLAGGEQFF